This T cell receptor beta chain was profiled in a study of patients and donors after allogeneic stem cell transplantation. A single record per CDR3 protein comes from TCRdb applying MiXCR to the RT-PCR reads. Among approximately 140,000 distinct CDR3 sequences, about two fifths were seen once, and the ten largest hold about 50%. Remarks on this clonotype: A read error may produce the germline difference seen at one junction end.

The CDR3 contains 12 residues. This clonotype originated in a human donor who was either an allogeneic HSCT recipient or a stem cell or donor lymphocyte infusion donor (not recorded which). It is not recorded whose cells these are; they may come from a transplant donor. This sequence joins TRBV12-3 or TRBV12-4 and TRBJ2-5; D possibly corresponds to TRBD2 (6 bases). The sequencing input was blood, either unsorted or a sorted T cell fraction (not recorded which). For the CDR3, the DNA is TGTGCCAGTAGTTTGGAGGGAGAGACCCAGTACTTC. Translating gives CASSLEGETQYF.